This T cell receptor (beta chain) is drawn from a study of cytomegalovirus exposure and HLA in healthy donors. Notes on the study in general: A subsequent analysis found that TCR clusters from the first cohort also tended to co-occur in the approximately 130 validation repertoires, with about 94% of cluster scores above 0. As was reported, the classifier diagnosed cytomegalovirus status with high specificity and sensitivity.

Details on this clone: Its target is not known.

TCRdb keeps only in-frame clones here, not all; method: immunoSEQ multiplex PCR. Of some 320,000 clones detected, around 90% appear once; the ten largest clones hold approximately 1.1%. Trimming took 3 bases from V and 0 from J; bases not matched to a gene: 5. In germline, CDR1 is GTSNPN, CDR2 SVGIG (reference sequence). This CDR3 comprises 14 residues. Separate from the approximately 700-subject first cohort was the approximately 130-subject validation cohort, to which the donors belonged. The sample was PBMCs. V gene TRBV30 combines with J gene TRBJ2-7; 7 nucleotides agree with TRBD1. This TCR derives from a woman under 40 in good health and CMV-seropositive. CDR3 region: CAWRGQTISYEQYF. CDR3 in DNA: TGTGCCTGGAGGGGACAGACCATCTCCTACGAGCAGTACTTC.